This T cell receptor beta chain was obtained from a study of CD8 T cells in Susac syndrome. The authors carried out high-throughput sequencing of TCR beta. They applied it to CD8+ and CD4+ T cells obtained from blood. Matched for age and sex, the controls were healthy donors. The CD8+ and CD4+ T cells were negatively isolated, with the TEMRA cells enriched by FACS. Random hexamers primed reverse transcription of about 0.45 to 1 ug RNA. Multiplex immunoSEQ PCR targeted 54 Vbeta and 13 Jbeta TCR beta segments. MiXCR was run by TCRdb on the immunoSEQ multiplex PCR reads, yielding one entry per CDR3 protein. The profile shows roughly 50,000 distinct CDR3 sequences, roughly 93% of them singletons. Sequencing was performed on CD8+ T cells from PBMCs. The clonotype originates from a human donor in good health.

CDR3 sequence reads: CASSLVAGDYEQYF. CDR3 bases: TGTGCCAGCAGCTTAGTAGCAGGCGACTACGAGCAGTACTTC. The genes are TRBV7-8 and TRBJ2-7; D unresolved. Trimming pared 1 base from V and 3 bases from J, leaving 10 bases between. The CDR3 sequence is 14 residues long. Germline CDR1 is SGHVS and CDR2 is FQNEAQ.